This paragraph reports one T cell receptor beta chain. There is no known antigen for this receptor. Per-base quality was not reported, and no clone a single base away is much larger than it. The library was prepared using the immunoSEQ multiplex PCR assay. The multiplex PCR relied on a mix of 60 forward primers for TCR Vbeta segments and 13 reverse primers for TCR Jbeta segments. The CDR3 region of rearranged TCR beta genes was amplified from genomic DNA by a multiplex PCR assay. The Illumina HiSeq System was used to sequence the amplified TCR beta libraries as 87-base-pair reads. The authors' analysis ran thus. A later analysis counted 75 million to 100 million unique TCR beta chains across the 700 or so repertoires, and 9.5 million to 11 million of these chains were shared by at least two donors. A nearest-neighbor algorithm error-corrected the raw reads and collapsed the reads into unique sequences, merging closely related sequences to remove PCR and sequencing errors. CDR3 sequences were aligned to IMGT reference sequences to assign V, D and J gene segments. For a sequence to be retained, at least a six-nucleotide match to both a V gene segment and a J gene segment was required. A rearrangement counted as productive if the CDR3 had no stop codons and remained in frame with V and J, and every other rearrangement counted as non-productive. CDR3 was defined by IMGT convention, running from the second conserved V-encoded cysteine to the conserved J-encoded phenylalanine. The earlier analysis of 550 to 650 of the donors excluded any sequence lacking an unambiguous match to a single V gene segment. An earlier analysis of some 500 of the donors classified V segments as functional when productive rearrangements were above 56.7% and as segregating when the standard deviation between donors was above 5%. To diagnose cytomegalovirus status from the catalog of TCR beta chain sequences, a statistical classification framework was built. V and J gene assignment, in a later analysis, came from comparing TCR nucleotide sequences with IMGT/GENE-DB human TR gene sequences. In a later analysis, CDR3 sequences and most-parsimonious VDJ recombination scenarios were assigned using the TCRdist pipeline. In a later analysis, each TCR beta chain was defined by its CDR3 amino acid sequence together with its V-gene family, and reads lacking a unique V-gene family were excluded. A later analysis removed 592 highly shared, low-generation-probability nucleotide sequences to deal with suspected cross-contamination and a sequencing artifact. For each public chain, a later analysis derived a clonal expansion index from normalized ranks of inferred template counts within each repertoire. Generation probabilities in a later analysis came from a VDJ recombination model fitted to out-of-frame rearrangements, and those results were checked against IGoR. Hypergeometric tests were used in a later analysis to score TCR-TCR, TCR-HLA and TCR-CMV co-occurrence, with a repertoire-size bias correction applied to the TCR pairs. To estimate false discovery rates, a later analysis permuted the HLA or CMV assignments 20 times. In a later analysis, co-occurring TCRs were grouped with DBSCAN, and TCRdist sequence similarity was added when clustering was performed within HLA-allele-positive subsets. For co-occurrence clustering, repertoires with fewer than 30,000 or more than 120,000 public chains were excluded, along with roughly 5 repertoires with anomalous nucleotide sharing. TCRdb limited this immuneACCESS table to in-frame rearrangements with V and J called. A share of clones is missing; checked studies link under half to unresolved V genes, and the rest is unexplained. V, J and clone size reflect that table, while D and trimming were determined from the DNA. This sample has around 31,000 clones in its table, and roughly 60% of those were observed once. The ten largest clones represent 42% of the sample.

The cohort comprised hundreds of healthy bone marrow donors. At the time of sampling, every cohort member was nominally healthy, though immune exposures that went unrecorded were likely present. The donor was CMV seropositive and belonged to the group of about 290 seropositive cohort members. Each donor provided a peripheral blood sample, and peripheral blood mononuclear cells were used for TCR beta sequencing. Genomic DNA was extracted from the blood cell samples with the Qiagen DNeasy Blood Extraction Kit. The data were obtained in a study of cytomegalovirus exposure and HLA in healthy donors (dated by TCRdb to 2016 to 2017). Turning to the overall study: An earlier analysis of around 600 of the donors reported roughly 300 Gb of sequence data and some 100 million unique TCR beta sequences from around 200 million T cells. On average, 235,054 unique TCR beta nucleotide sequences were sequenced per donor among a few hundred genotyped donors of the cohort, with roughly 18% of those sequences being non-productive. Every discovery cohort repertoire had been produced on one sequencing platform. Both class I and class II loci were covered by HLA typing, at four-digit resolution. An earlier analysis of 587 of the donors applied high-throughput TCR beta sequencing to assess whether each TCR beta V gene segment acted as functional or pseudogenic. Donor age, sex, ethnicity and CMV serostatus were compiled together with the repertoire data. Roughly five DR-DQ haplotypes were handled as single units for association and clustering because linkage in the cohort was strong. The study was designed to test whether signatures of past pathogen exposure could be identified by cataloging public T cell receptors. Rather than using new phenotypic data, the later analysis identified candidate immune exposures from TCR beta sequences and from how often those sequences occurred across donors. An early release that covered 640 HLA-typed donors contained approximately 300 gigabases of sequencing data and roughly 84 million unique TCR sequences. Of the approximately 400 genotyped donors, less than 90% were placed in the genetic ancestry cluster associated with self-reported Caucasian donors. The study used immunosequencing to profile the T cell repertoires of more than 650 subjects and linked those repertoires to cytomegalovirus serostatus. High-throughput TCR immunosequencing, statistical association of individual TCRs with disease status, and machine learning were combined to predict cytomegalovirus infection status. Besides the first cohort of about 730 subjects, a separate validation cohort made up of over a hundred different subjects was used. A later analysis re-analyzed previously published TCR beta repertoires from approximately 670 donors and added high-resolution HLA genotyping to study TCR occurrence patterns. Typing coverage varied by locus: roughly 629-630 donors for A, B, C, DRB1 and DQB1; 500 to 550 for DQA1; over 600 for DPA1; more than 450 for DPB1. Genome-wide SNP genotypes for about 65% of the roughly 670 donors were used in a later genetic analysis, which treated that subset as a discovery cohort.

Here is what the overall study found, with its caveats: Most TCR sequences were seen in very few donors, while some public TCRs were found in many individuals. A further reported finding was that TCR beta sequences accurately predicted the HLA-A and HLA-B alleles for most subjects in the first cohort. A later analysis associated 15,000 or so TCR beta sequences with specific HLA alleles at a false discovery rate of 0.05. Because some donors lacked HLA typing at each locus, the association tests relied only on the typed subset. V-gene and J-gene trimming of TCR beta chains was associated with a missense DCLRE1C variant in a later genetic analysis, and the association was replicated in an independent cohort. A later genetic analysis reported fewer N-insertions in productive TCRs among donors in an Asian-associated ancestry cluster than the roughly 700-donor mean. In vitro tests confirmed that three of the cytomegalovirus-associated TCR beta chains recognize cytomegalovirus antigens. In this cohort, only TCR beta chains were sequenced, and detectable features were limited by the absence of alpha or paired-chain data. Most CMV-associated TCR beta chains appeared to be HLA-restricted in a later analysis, and the HLA associations seemed to be driven largely by CMV exposure. Assigning TCR associations to individual alleles was difficult when HLA alleles, especially DR and DQ, strongly co-occurred. Linkage disequilibrium might explain the correlated functional status among segregating V segments, but an unknown experimental factor could not be ruled out. The classifier was reported to diagnose cytomegalovirus status with high specificity and sensitivity in both the original and validation cohorts. According to a later analysis, parvovirus B19, influenza, CMV and Epstein-Barr virus appeared linked to several top co-occurrence clusters. The earlier analysis of 587 of the donors excluded roughly 17 rarely observed V segments, including chromosome 9 orphons, because counts were too low. A total of 150 or so TCR beta chains were listed by the study as associated with cytomegalovirus. For the cohort, immune exposure information was limited to CMV serostatus. According to a later analysis, TCR association rates differed among HLA loci, with DRB1 alleles showing the most associated TCRs and HLA-C alleles showing the fewest. A cluster of highly shared sequence variants was judged likely to represent a technical artifact of the sequencing pipeline. Broadly in line with IMGT annotations, most TCR beta V segments showed up in productive rearrangements about 87% or about 30% of the time in an earlier analysis of approximately 600 of the donors. In a later analysis, HLA-associated TCR beta chains were found to be more clonally expanded and to have lower generation probabilities than equally common non-associated chains. The authors suggested that the approach could potentially be generalized to other disease states and immunological phenotypes. The presence/absence analyses assumed that sequencing depth was roughly uniform across donors, and that assumption may not be true.

The TCR originated in a male donor in good health and CMV-seropositive. The sample was PBMCs.

The CDR3 is CASSLDRDTIYF. The sequenced DNA is TGTGCCAGCAGCTTAGACCGGGACACCATATATTTT. In this chain, TRBV7-9 is recombined with TRBJ1-3; no D gene can be assigned with confidence. The germline V gene encodes CDR1 SEHNR and CDR2 FQNEAQ (reference sequence). Relative to germline, V is 1 base shorter and J is 8 bases shorter, with 6 bases between their ends. From the cysteine up to the phenylalanine, the CDR3 has a length of 12 residues. The entry retains the CDR3 DNA only, 36 bases that are in frame from base 1.